The 5 T cell receptor beta chains in this list originate from one sample, sequenced in a study of beta chain features in type 1 diabetes. The study, taken as a whole, reports: When Type 1 diabetes patients were examined, their TCRB CDR3s proved moderately but significantly shorter in all four CD4+ subsets.

These TCRs are of unknown antigen specificity. As every portion of the isolated RNA was reverse transcribed, the sequencing read expressed TCRB transcripts. The method was immunoSEQ multiplex PCR; TCRdb's version includes in-frame clones alone and lacks a portion of them. The data hold hundreds of thousands of clones, with roughly an eighth observed a single time. Sequencing used naive CD4+ T cells from blood. All receptors come from a man in his late teens or twenties with type 1 diabetes.

This clone was detected a few times. The V gene is TRBV4-3, the J gene TRBJ1-3; unclear D gene. The CDR3 totals 16 residues. Between the trimmed V and J ends, which lost 0 bases and 4 bases, there was a span of 13 bases. From germline, CDR1 is LGHNA and CDR2 YSLEER. This CDR3 is CASSQEAASGGNTIYF. The CDR3 nucleotides are TGCGCCAGCAGCCAAGAGGCAGCTTCGGGGGGAAACACCATATATTTT.

This clone has more than one count but fewer than ten. V is TRBV7-9 and J is TRBJ2-4; no firm D call. Germline V CDR1 and CDR2: SEHNR, FQNEAQ (reference sequence). Trimming shortened V by 6 bases and J by 8 bases, and 14 bases separated the two germline ends. The CDR3 is made up of 13 amino acids. CDR3 sequence reads: CASSLGPADIQYF. The CDR3, as DNA: TGTGCCAGCAGTCTCGGGCCCGCGGACATTCAGTACTTC.

This clone was observed a few times. V gene TRBV6-1 combines with J gene TRBJ1-6, with no clear D. Looked up from germline, CDR1 is MNHNS and CDR2 is SASEGT. The germline V and J ends were trimmed by 10 bases and 9 bases, with 13 bases remaining between them. The length of the CDR3 is 12 residues. The CDR3 coding sequence is TGTGCCACAAGGGCAGATGGTTCACCCCTCCACTTT. Translated, it gives CATRADGSPLHF.

This sequence joins TRBV7-6 and TRBJ2-5; no clear D. Trimming left V 4 bases short and J 1 base short, with 13 bases between. The CDR3 loop spans 15 amino acids. Germline-derived CDR1 and CDR2 are SGHVS and FNYEAQ. CDR3 protein: CASSSVFGTQETQYF. The DNA for the CDR3 is TGTGCCAGCAGCTCCGTATTCGGAACCCAAGAGACCCAGTACTTC.

A few counts support this clone. The chain has TRBV19 and TRBJ2-1; 7 bases fit TRBD1. Germline CDR1 is LNHDA and CDR2 is SQIVND (reference sequence). V was clipped by 5 bases and J by 2 bases; unmatched bases: 6. This CDR3 comprises 15 residues. CDR3 sequence: CASSYRQGPYNEQFF. CDR3 nucleotide sequence: TGTGCCAGTAGTTACCGACAGGGCCCCTACAATGAGCAGTTCTTC.